This T cell receptor (beta chain) is drawn from a study of multiple sclerosis patients with progressive multifocal leukoencephalopathy. Study results and caveats: In most PML patients, TRB repertoires appeared less diverse by entropy. Findings may reflect JC virus infection or just general immunocompromise.

Note on this clone: Antigen: not known.

V dropped 4 bases and J dropped 8; count of bases not matched to a gene: 11. The CDR3 consists of 15 residues. Germline lookup yields CDR1 SGHRS and CDR2 YFSETQ. Every PCR reaction included synthetic inline CDR3 controls for all V-J pairings. TCRdb's copy holds only in-frame clones and misses some; the assay was immunoSEQ multiplex PCR. Of tens of thousands of clones in the sample, under 90% were seen once. Described time point: more than 5 months of natalizumab therapy. All PML patients were female, and all patients had earlier interferon beta. Specimen: PBMCs, collected from a patient treated with natalizumab. This chain connects TRBV5-1 to TRBJ1-5; 8 bases agree with TRBD1. This receptor was taken from a human donor with multiple sclerosis. The CDR3 loop reads CASSPGGQGPEPQHF. The CDR3, as DNA: TGCGCCAGCAGCCCCGGCGGACAGGGACCAGAGCCCCAGCATTTT.